The 20 T cell receptor beta chains given below trace back to one sample, sequenced in a study of cytomegalovirus exposure and HLA in healthy donors. It was with 60 Vbeta and 13 Jbeta primers that the PCR ran. Only in-frame clones appear in the TCRdb table, and some are missing; sequencing was by immunoSEQ multiplex PCR. The sample shows about 74,000 clones, approximately 77% of them seen only once. The sample was PBMCs. These receptors were collected from a woman aged 40 to 50 in good health and CMV-seropositive.

The chain employs TRBV19 and TRBJ2-2; 9 bases align to TRBD2. V gave up 3 bases and J gave up 4 bases; unmatched junction bases: 0. The CDR3 loop spans 14 amino acids. Germline lookup yields CDR1 LNHDA and CDR2 SQIVND (reference sequence). CDR3 sequence reads: CASSMGLATGELFF. The CDR3 DNA follows: TGTGCCAGTAGTATGGGACTAGCCACCGGGGAGCTGTTTTTT.

This clone was seen once. This rearrangement joins TRBV18 to TRBJ1-1; a weak D match, TRBD1 (6 bases). The CDR3 covers 14 residues. V gave up 3 bases and J gave up 4 bases, with 12 bases separating them. Germline CDR1 and CDR2: KGHSH and LQKENI. CDR3 sequence: CASSPNRETTEAFF. In DNA, the CDR3 is TGTGCCAGCTCACCCAACAGGGAGACCACTGAAGCTTTCTTT.

This chain connects TRBV28 to TRBJ2-5, with 8 bases identical to TRBD2. Trimming removed 4 bases from V and 5 bases from J; junction bases left unmatched: 12. The CDR3 has 16 residues. Germline V gene data show CDR1 as MDHEN and CDR2 as SYDVKM. The CDR3 DNA follows: TGTGCCAGCAGTTACCGGGAGGGCAGGGGATCGGAGACCCAGTACTTC. Amino acids: CASSYREGRGSETQYF.

This rearrangement joins TRBV7-9 to TRBJ1-5; D is unclear. Between the trimmed V and J ends, which lost 0 bases and 5 bases, there was a span of 2 bases. CDR1 is SEHNR and CDR2 is FQNEAQ in the germline V gene (reference sequence). This CDR3 is built from 12 residues. The CDR3 DNA reads TGTGCCAGCAGCTTAGCCGATCAGCCCCAGCATTTT. Translated, it gives CASSLADQPQHF.

This chain joins TRBV30 and TRBJ2-5, with D tentatively TRBD2 (5 bases). Germline CDR1 and CDR2: GTSNPN and SVGIG (reference sequence). This CDR3 is built from 12 residues. V lost 4 bases and J lost 3, with 9 bases in between. The CDR3 bases are TGTGCCTGGAATCGGCGGGAAGAGACCCAGTACTTC. This gives the protein CAWNRREETQYF.

The chain links TRBV6-1 to TRBJ2-2; D is perhaps TRBD1 (5 bases). Germline CDR1 MNHNS, CDR2 SASEGT. The CDR3 contains 13 residues. The V gene lost 5 bases and the J gene lost 5 bases, with 9 bases spanning the gap. This CDR3 reads CASSSQGTGELFF. CDR3 nucleotide sequence: TGTGCCAGCAGTTCCCAGGGTACCGGGGAGCTGTTTTTT.

The V gene is TRBV9, the J gene TRBJ2-5; 14 bases line up with TRBD2. The J call is doubtful: the DNA matches TRBJ2-7 better. The germline gives CDR1 SGDLS, CDR2 YYNGEE. CDR3 length: 15 amino acids. CDR3 DNA: TGTGCCAGCAGCGGGGGACTAGCGGGAGTATACGAGCAGTACTTC. Translation: CASSGGLAGVYEQYF.

The chain is built from TRBV5-1 and TRBJ1-6; TRBD1 aligns across 10 bases. There are 19 residues in the CDR3. Germline CDR1 reads SGHRS; CDR2 reads YFSETQ. Unmatched junction bases numbered 6, after V lost 0 bases and J lost 0 bases. The CDR3 is CASSLALGQGTSYNSPLHF. The CDR3 nucleotides read TGCGCCAGCAGCTTGGCCCTGGGACAGGGGACCTCCTATAATTCACCCCTCCACTTT.

J is TRBJ2-1 and V is TRBV5-6; no reliable D call. There are 13 residues in the CDR3. Germline V gene sequence: CDR1 SGHDT, CDR2 YYEEEE. The V and J ends lost 2 bases and 10 bases respectively, with 13 bases between them. The CDR3 DNA sequence: TGTGCCAGCAGCTTTGACTTCATTGGAGAGCAGTTCTTC. Amino acid sequence: CASSFDFIGEQFF.

This clone was counted between two and nine times. The chain recombines TRBV5-4 with TRBJ1-4, with 7 bases that match TRBD1. From germline, CDR1 is SGHNT and CDR2 YYREEE (reference sequence). The V gene end was trimmed by 4 bases and the J gene end by 4 bases; junction bases not matched to a gene: 4. CDR3 size: 14 residues. The DNA for the CDR3 is TGTGCCAGCAGCCGGGACAGCCTTAATGAAAAACTGTTTTTT. The encoded protein is CASSRDSLNEKLFF.

For this clone: One junction end disagrees with the germline gene, perhaps due to a read error. The rearrangement joins TRBV7-9 to TRBJ1-1; 7 bases match TRBD1. The CDR3 extends over 13 amino acids. CDR1 and CDR2 from the germline V gene are SEHNR and FQNEAQ (reference sequence). CDR3 protein: CSSSSTGESEAFF. CDR3 bases: TGTTCCAGCAGCTCTACAGGGGAGTCTGAAGCTTTCTTT.

The rearrangement links TRBV6-1 to TRBJ2-7, with D possibly being TRBD1 (5 bases). The CDR3 loop spans 11 amino acids. Between the trimmed V and J ends, which lost 3 bases and 11 bases, there was a span of 11 bases. Germline-derived CDR1 and CDR2 are MNHNS and SASEGT. CDR3 sequence: CASSDGRGEYF. The CDR3, as DNA: TGTGCCAGCAGTGATGGTAGGGGCGAGTACTTC.

The V and J genes are TRBV5-1 and TRBJ2-5; D is undetermined. CDR3 size: 13 residues. Trimming shortened V by 5 bases and J by 2 bases, and 10 bases separated the two germline ends. The V gene's germline CDR1 is SGHRS and CDR2 YFSETQ. CDR3 DNA: TGCGCCAGCAGAATTGAAGCTCAAGAGACCCAGTACTTC. It specifies CASRIEAQETQYF.

This clone was seen a single time. The junction departs from the called germline gene at one end, perhaps through a read error. V and J are TRBV7-7 and TRBJ2-7; maybe TRBD1 (5 bases). CDR3 length: 13 amino acids. Germline lookup yields CDR1 SSHAT and CDR2 FNYEAQ (reference sequence). The CDR3 nucleotides are TGTGCTAGCAGCTTAGCTGAAGGGGACGAGCAGTACTTC. Protein: CASSLAEGDEQYF.

V is TRBV25-1 and J is TRBJ2-1, with D uncertain. CDR3 length: 15 amino acids. V lost 6 bases, J lost 0 bases, and 12 bases lay in between. The germline CDR1 and CDR2 sequences are MGHDK and SYGVNS. The CDR3: CASSSRQLSYNEQFF. The CDR3 nucleotides are TGTGCCAGCAGCTCCCGACAACTCTCCTACAATGAGCAGTTCTTC.

The V call is TRBV5-8, the J call TRBJ2-1; 9 bases fit TRBD1. The CDR3 sequence is 15 residues long. The V gene's germline CDR1 is SGHTS and CDR2 YDEGEE. V lost 3 bases, J lost 10 bases, and 11 bases stayed unmatched. The CDR3 nucleotides are TGTGCCAGCAGCTCCGGGACAGGGCATGGTTTGGAGCAGTTCTTC. Translating it yields CASSSGTGHGLEQFF.

The V call is TRBV7-9, the J call TRBJ1-1, with D unresolved. Germline CDR1 is SEHNR and CDR2 is FQNEAQ (reference sequence). Between the trimmed V and J ends, which lost 3 bases and 5 bases, there was a span of 7 bases. The CDR3 extends over 12 amino acids. In DNA form, the CDR3 reads TGTGCCAGCAGCTTCGACAAAACTGAAGCTTTCTTT. Amino acids: CASSFDKTEAFF.

The chain employs TRBV5-1 and TRBJ2-3, with TRBD2 identical over 8 bases. The CDR3 spans 14 residues. J gave up 2 bases and V 4 bases, and 3 bases lay outside the gene matches. Germline loops: CDR1 SGHRS, CDR2 YFSETQ. The CDR3 DNA follows: TGCGCCAGCAGCACGGGACTAGACACAGATACGCAGTATTTT. Encoded protein: CASSTGLDTDTQYF.

A few counts support this clone. This chain links TRBV28 with TRBJ2-3; 10 bases match TRBD2. Trimming removed 6 bases from V and 0 bases from J; junction bases left unmatched: 12. The CDR3 sequence is 18 residues long. CDR1 and CDR2 (germline): MDHEN, SYDVKM. CDR3 in DNA: TGTGCCAGCAGGACCCCTAGCGGGGGTAGTGATAGCACAGATACGCAGTATTTT. It specifies CASRTPSGGSDSTDTQYF.

This clone was recorded many times. The chain links TRBV6-1 to TRBJ2-5, with 8 bases that match TRBD1. Germline loops: CDR1 MNHNS, CDR2 SASEGT. This CDR3 comprises 16 residues. The J segment lost 2 bases and the V segment lost 3 bases, leaving 8 bases of the junction unmatched. The CDR3 DNA follows: TGTGCCAGCAGTGAGATCGGGACAGGCCAACAAGAGACCCAGTACTTC. This translates into CASSEIGTGQQETQYF.